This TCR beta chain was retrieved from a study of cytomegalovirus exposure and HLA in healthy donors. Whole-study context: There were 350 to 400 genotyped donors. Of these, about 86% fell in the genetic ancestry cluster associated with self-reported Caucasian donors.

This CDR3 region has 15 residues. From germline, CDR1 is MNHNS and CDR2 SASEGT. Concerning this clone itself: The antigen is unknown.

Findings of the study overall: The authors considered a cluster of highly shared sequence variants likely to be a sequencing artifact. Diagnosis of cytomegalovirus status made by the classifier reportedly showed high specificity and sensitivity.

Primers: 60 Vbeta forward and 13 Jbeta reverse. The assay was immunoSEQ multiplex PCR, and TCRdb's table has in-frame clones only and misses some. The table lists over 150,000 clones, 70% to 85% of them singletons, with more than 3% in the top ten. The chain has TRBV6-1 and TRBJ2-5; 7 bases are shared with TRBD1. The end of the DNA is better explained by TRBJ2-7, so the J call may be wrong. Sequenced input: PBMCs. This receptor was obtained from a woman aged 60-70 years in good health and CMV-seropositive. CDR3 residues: CASNRDRAPGYEQYF. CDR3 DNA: TGTGCCAGCAACCGAGACAGGGCCCCTGGCTACGAGCAGTACTTC.